The 32 T cell receptor beta chains reported below all come from one sample, sequenced in a study of blood T cell repertoires in COVID-19. This table comes from immunoSEQ multiplex PCR, and its TCRdb copy is limited to in-frame clones, with some not included. The data contain under 200,000 clones, over 75% of them seen just once; the ten biggest clones take up around 7%. Sequenced: peripheral blood. Source of these receptors: a man aged 65 to 79 with active or convalescent COVID-19.

This chain joins TRBV6-1 and TRBJ2-6, with 8 positions matching TRBD2. V lost 3 bases and J lost 3; bases outside the gene matches: 10. CDR1 and CDR2 from the germline V gene are MNHNS and SASEGT. This CDR3 has 18 amino acids. This CDR3 reads CASSDVAGSWGGANVLTF. In nucleotides, the CDR3 is TGTGCCAGCAGTGATGTAGCGGGAAGCTGGGGTGGGGCCAACGTCCTGACTTTC.

About this clone: Different DNA sequences within this sample yield the same CDR3. The chain combines TRBV5-1 with TRBJ1-1, with 7 nucleotides matching TRBD1. The V segment lost 2 bases and the J segment 1 base; nucleotides outside the gene matches: 2. The CDR3 extends over 14 amino acids. The V gene's germline CDR1 is SGHRS and CDR2 YFSETQ. The CDR3 loop reads CASSLTGENTEAFF. CDR3 in DNA: TGCGCCAGCAGCTTAACAGGGGAGAACACTGAAGCTTTCTTT. The whole variable domain, remainder taken from reference TRBV5-1 and TRBJ1-1, is KAGVTQTPRYLIKTRGQQVTLSCSPISGHRSVSWYQQTPGQGLQFLFEYFSETQRNKGNFPGRFSGRQFSNSRSEMNVSTLELGDSALYLCASSLTGENTEAFFGQGTRLTVV.

This chain connects TRBV2 to TRBJ1-2; 8 positions match TRBD1. CDR1 SNHLY and CDR2 FYNNEI come from the germline V gene. The CDR3 runs 15 residues. The J segment lost 5 bases and the V segment lost 6 bases, leaving 11 bases of the junction unmatched. This CDR3 is CASRVGPGQDYGYTF. CDR3 DNA sequence: TGTGCCAGCAGAGTTGGGCCGGGACAGGATTATGGCTACACCTTC.

This chain links TRBV6-5 with TRBJ2-7, with TRBD1 as a possible D gene (5 bases). The length of the CDR3 is 14 residues. Trimming pared 7 bases from V and 2 bases from J, leaving 15 bases between. Germline CDR1 is MNHEY and CDR2 is SVGAGI. CDR3 region: CASIMETETYEQYF. CDR3 DNA sequence: TGTGCCAGCATTATGGAGACAGAGACCTACGAGCAGTACTTC.

This chain joins TRBV19 and TRBJ2-7; the D gene is possibly TRBD1 (5 bases). Trimming stripped 0 bases from V and 6 bases from J, with 9 bases between. Germline CDR1 reads LNHDA; CDR2 reads SQIVND (reference sequence). CDR3 length equals 13 residues. CDR3 DNA sequence: TGTGCCAGTAGTATAGAGGGCAGGGTCGAGCAGTACTTC. Protein sequence: CASSIEGRVEQYF.

This chain links TRBV4-2 with TRBJ2-1; 7 bases match TRBD1. Losses at the gene ends were 2 bases for V and 11 bases for J; bases not matched to a gene: 15. This CDR3 comprises 16 residues. Germline loops: CDR1 LGHNA, CDR2 YNFKEQ. The CDR3 loop is CASSQSDRVPTQKQFF. The CDR3 DNA reads as TGTGCCAGCAGCCAATCCGACAGGGTGCCGACCCAGAAGCAGTTCTTC.

The V and J genes are TRBV6-5 and TRBJ2-5; 9 nucleotides agree with TRBD2. CDR1 MNHEY and CDR2 SVGAGI come from the germline V gene. The CDR3 length is 13 residues. V shed 8 bases and J 5 bases; nucleotides not matched to a gene: 6. Written as DNA, the CDR3 is TGTGCCAGCGCGGGGGGGCTGGAGGAGACCCAGTACTTC. Translated: CASAGGLEETQYF.

This clone was seen more than once but under ten times. This rearrangement joins TRBV3-1 (or the pseudogene TRBV3-2) to TRBJ2-3; 7 bases agree with TRBD2. CDR3 length: 13 amino acids. In germline, CDR1 is LGHDT, CDR2 YNNKEL (reference sequence). The ends lost 4 bases at V and 4 bases at J; junction bases unmatched: 2. CDR3 nucleotide sequence: TGTGCCAGCAGCCCGGGAGGCCCAGATACGCAGTATTTT. Protein product: CASSPGGPDTQYF.

The J gene is TRBJ2-3, the V gene TRBV19, with 7 bases that match TRBD2. The V and J ends lost 4 bases and 0 bases, in that order; junction bases with no gene match: 1. This CDR3 contains 14 residues. Germline V gene data show CDR1 as LNHDA and CDR2 as SQIVND (reference sequence). The CDR3 is CASSTGGSTDTQYF. The CDR3 DNA reads as TGTGCCAGTAGTACGGGAGGCAGCACAGATACGCAGTATTTT. Full variable domain (rest looked up from reference TRBV19 and TRBJ2-3): DGGITQSPKYLFRKEGQNVTLSCEQNLNHDAMYWYRQDPGQGLRLIYYSQIVNDFQKGDIAEGYSVSREKKESFPLTVTSAQKNPTAFYLCASSTGGSTDTQYFGPGTRLTVL.

Concerning this clone: The sample holds other DNA sequences that translate to the same CDR3. The chain is built from TRBV18 and TRBJ1-1; 11 bases align to TRBD1. Trimming removed 3 bases from V and 5 bases from J; junction bases left unmatched: 2. The CDR3 totals 14 residues. The germline V gene encodes CDR1 KGHSH and CDR2 LQKENI. Here the CDR3 reads CASSPGQGGTEAFF. DNA for the CDR3: TGTGCCAGCTCACCGGGACAGGGGGGAACTGAAGCTTTCTTT.

The CDR3 DNA sequence: TGTGCCAGCAGCAGGACAGCCCCTCACTATGGCTACACCTTC. Translated, it gives CASSRTAPHYGYTF. The J gene is TRBJ1-2, the V gene TRBV7-9, with D possibly TRBD1 on 6 matching bases. Looked up from germline, CDR1 is SEHNR and CDR2 is FQNEAQ (reference sequence). The CDR3 consists of 14 residues. V shed 5 bases and J shed 3 bases, with 13 bases lying between them.

This chain links TRBV4-3 with TRBJ1-5; 8 positions match TRBD1. The CDR3 extends over 17 amino acids. V shed 0 bases and J 5 bases; nucleotides not matched to a gene: 9. Germline lookup yields CDR1 LGHNA and CDR2 YSLEER. The CDR3 DNA reads as TGCGCCAGCAGCCAAGAGAGGGCGACAGGGGCAGATCAGCCCCAGCATTTT. This sequence encodes CASSQERATGADQPQHF.

J is TRBJ1-2 and V is TRBV19, with 8 positions matching TRBD1. The germline V gene encodes CDR1 LNHDA and CDR2 SQIVND (reference sequence). The CDR3 spans 15 residues. V lost 3 bases, J lost 5 bases, and 8 bases stayed unmatched. DNA of the CDR3: TGTGCCAGTAGTATCGCCGGGACAGGATTATATGGCTACACCTTC. It codes for CASSIAGTGLYGYTF.

The rearrangement uses TRBV24-1 and TRBJ2-1, with a possible D match to TRBD2 (5 bases). V was pared by 4 bases and J by 5 bases, with 14 bases between. The CDR3 is made up of 15 amino acids. Germline CDR1 and CDR2: KGHDR and SFDVKD. In DNA form, the CDR3 reads TGTGCCACCAGTGACGGACGGACTGGGGACAATGAGCAGTTCTTC. Translation: CATSDGRTGDNEQFF.

The rearrangement uses TRBV28 and TRBJ1-1, with 7 bases that match TRBD1. Germline lookup yields CDR1 MDHEN and CDR2 SYDVKM. The CDR3 is 13 residues long. With 11 bases clipped from V and 2 bases from J, the junction kept 8 bases outside the gene matches. CDR3 protein: CAAQGQLNTEAFF. In DNA form, the CDR3 reads TGTGCCGCCCAGGGACAGCTAAACACTGAAGCTTTCTTT.

V usage is TRBV19 and J usage is TRBJ2-1, with D perhaps TRBD1 (6 bases). Trimming took off 6 bases at V and 9 bases at J, with 27 bases between the two ends. Germline values: CDR1 LNHDA, CDR2 SQIVND (reference sequence). The CDR3 has 17 amino acids. CDR3 bases: TGTGCCAGTAGAGGGCGAGGGACACAGGTGGGGGTTGGTGAGCAGTTCTTC. Its translation: CASRGRGTQVGVGEQFF.

This clone has a handful of counts. This chain uses TRBV18 with TRBJ1-6; 8 nucleotides align to TRBD1. From germline, CDR1 is KGHSH and CDR2 LQKENI. The CDR3 consists of 15 residues. The V and J ends lost 3 bases and 7 bases, in that order; junction bases with no gene match: 5. CDR3 in DNA: TGTGCCAGCTCACCCCTGACAGGGGAAAATTCACCCCTCCACTTT. Its protein is CASSPLTGENSPLHF.

This clone was seen a single time. The chain uses TRBV5-1 and TRBJ1-1; D is unclear. Germline loops: CDR1 SGHRS, CDR2 YFSETQ. The CDR3 consists of 15 residues. V was trimmed by 0 bases and J by 2 bases, leaving 11 bases between them. The CDR3 spells CASSLDAGGNTEAFF. The DNA for the CDR3 is TGCGCCAGCAGCTTGGATGCTGGCGGCAACACTGAAGCTTTCTTT.

The gene calls are TRBV5-1 and TRBJ2-5; unclear D gene. This CDR3 contains 14 residues. CDR1 SGHRS and CDR2 YFSETQ come from the germline V gene. Trimming shortened V by 0 bases and J by 1 base, and 7 bases separated the two germline ends. The CDR3 spells CASSLEQTQETQYF. DNA of the CDR3: TGCGCCAGCAGCTTGGAACAGACCCAAGAGACCCAGTACTTC.

This chain uses TRBV5-1 with TRBJ2-7; TRBD2 matches at 11 bases. The CDR3 consists of 18 residues. The J segment lost 0 bases and the V segment lost 2 bases, leaving 10 bases of the junction unmatched. From germline, CDR1 is SGHRS and CDR2 YFSETQ. The CDR3: CASSFRKPGLADSYEQYF. CDR3 nucleotide sequence: TGCGCCAGCAGCTTCAGAAAACCGGGACTAGCGGACTCCTACGAGCAGTACTTC.

The chain couples TRBV9 to TRBJ1-2, with D maybe TRBD1 (5 bases). The CDR3 is 14 residues long. V was cut by 3 bases and J by 0 bases, with 9 bases left in between. In germline, CDR1 is SGDLS, CDR2 YYNGEE. This CDR3 reads CASSGETANYGYTF. Here the CDR3 DNA reads TGTGCCAGCAGCGGAGAGACAGCTAACTATGGCTACACCTTC.

J is TRBJ2-1 and V is TRBV18; D perhaps matches TRBD1 (6 bases). This CDR3 region has 13 residues. Germline V gives CDR1 KGHSH, CDR2 LQKENI. V dropped 2 bases and J dropped 5 bases, with 7 bases sitting between them. DNA of the CDR3: TGTGCCAGCTCACCAGGACAGAACAATGAGCAGTTCTTC. Protein product: CASSPGQNNEQFF.

The chain joins TRBV29-1 to TRBJ2-7; TRBD1 is a possible D gene (5 bases). This CDR3 contains 11 residues. Germline-derived CDR1 and CDR2 are SQVTM and ANQGSEA. With 6 bases removed from V and 0 bases from J, the gap between germline ends came to 6 bases. CDR3 DNA: TGCAGCGTAAGGGGCTCCTACGAGCAGTACTTC. Encoded protein: CSVRGSYEQYF.

The gene calls are TRBV30 and TRBJ2-1; 9 bases align to TRBD2. V lost 0 bases and J lost 3; bases outside the gene matches: 6. Germline values: CDR1 GTSNPN, CDR2 SVGIG (reference sequence). The CDR3 length is 16 residues. DNA for the CDR3: TGTGCCTGGAGTGTTCGAGGACTAGCGTTCTACAATGAGCAGTTCTTC. Residues: CAWSVRGLAFYNEQFF.

This chain uses TRBV25-1 with TRBJ1-3; D uncertain. The CDR3 sequence is 13 residues long. V dropped 10 bases and J dropped 0 bases, with 10 bases sitting between them. Germline V gives CDR1 MGHDK, CDR2 SYGVNS. CDR3 nucleotides: TGTGCCACCGGTTCCCTCTCTGGAAACACCATATATTTT. Translating gives CATGSLSGNTIYF.

This chain links TRBV9 with TRBJ1-1; TRBD1 is a possible D gene (6 bases). The CDR3 consists of 14 residues. The germline V gene encodes CDR1 SGDLS and CDR2 YYNGEE. V lost 10 bases to trimming and J lost 7 bases, with 23 bases between them. The CDR3 DNA follows: TGTGCCCCAGGGAGGGACACCAAAACCTTTGAAGCTTTCTTT. It yields the protein CAPGRDTKTFEAFF.

The chain has TRBV5-4 and TRBJ2-7; 7 bases align to TRBD1. The CDR3 extends over 15 amino acids. V lost 0 bases and J lost 3; bases outside the gene matches: 6. Germline V gene data show CDR1 as SGHNT and CDR2 as YYREEE (reference sequence). In DNA, the CDR3 is TGTGCCAGCAGCTTGGGAGGACAGGAATACTACGAGCAGTACTTC. Amino acids: CASSLGGQEYYEQYF.

In DNA form, the CDR3 reads TGTGCCAGCAGCTTGCGGGACAGGTTTATGCATTTT. Its translation: CASSLRDRFMHF. The chain employs TRBV6-2 or TRBV6-3 and TRBJ1-5, with 8 positions matching TRBD1. Trimming at V came to 6 bases and at J to 15 bases, leaving 10 bases not matched to a gene. Germline loops: CDR1 MNHEY, CDR2 SVGEGT. The CDR3 totals 12 residues.

The chain couples TRBV7-9 to TRBJ2-5; 7 nucleotides match TRBD1. This CDR3 spans 13 amino acids. From germline, CDR1 is SEHNR and CDR2 FQNEAQ (reference sequence). Unmatched junction bases numbered 6, after V lost 6 bases and J lost 5 bases. The CDR3 DNA is TGTGCCAGCAGATCAGCAGGGGGTGAGACCCAGTACTTC. As protein: CASRSAGGETQYF.

The chain has TRBV11-2 and TRBJ2-3, with TRBD2 matching over 10 bases. The J segment lost 2 bases and the V segment lost 0 bases, leaving 8 bases of the junction unmatched. CDR1 is SGHAT, CDR2 FQNNGV, per germline. This CDR3 is 18 amino acids long. CDR3 DNA sequence: TGTGCCAGCAGCTTAGATATTTGGACTAGCGGTTCCACAGATACGCAGTATTTT. This codes for CASSLDIWTSGSTDTQYF. Full variable domain (rest looked up from reference TRBV11-2 and TRBJ2-3): EAGVAQSPRYKIIEKRQSVAFWCNPISGHATLYWYQQILGQGPKLLIQFQNNGVVDDSQLPKDRFSAERLKGVDSTLKIQPAKLEDSAVYLCASSLDIWTSGSTDTQYFGPGTRLTVL.

The gene calls are TRBV2 and TRBJ1-2; 11 bases fit TRBD1. The CDR3 totals 17 residues. The V segment lost 7 bases and the J segment 0 bases; nucleotides outside the gene matches: 10. CDR1 is SNHLY, CDR2 FYNNEI, per germline. This CDR3 reads CASTERDRGLANYGYTF. CDR3 in DNA: TGTGCCAGCACCGAACGGGACAGGGGGTTAGCTAACTATGGCTACACCTTC.

This chain uses TRBV2 with TRBJ1-2; no reliable D call. Deletions cut 4 bases from V and 8 bases from J, with 17 bases between. The V gene's germline CDR1 is SNHLY and CDR2 FYNNEI. CDR3 length: 14 amino acids. The CDR3 coding sequence is TGTGCCAGCAGTGTCTACGCTGCCCCTTCCGGCTACACCTTC. Protein: CASSVYAAPSGYTF. Combining the CDR3 with reference TRBV2 and TRBJ1-2 gives the whole variable domain EPEVTQTPSHQVTQMGQEVILRCVPISNHLYFYWYRQILGQKVEFLVSFYNNEISEKSEIFDDQFSVERPDGSNFTLKIRSTKLEDSAMYFCASSVYAAPSGYTFGSGTRLTVV.